These 10 T cell receptor beta chains originate from one sample sequenced in a study of T-cell memory formation after mild COVID-19. A single record per CDR3 protein comes from TCRdb applying MiXCR to the 5' RACE reads. The table shows approximately 250,000 distinct CDR3 sequences, with 16% occurring only once. Sequencing input: PBMCs or a T cell subset sorted from them (not recorded which). These receptors all come from a man aged 18-30 years who had mild COVID-19 (a few samples of this study predate the infection). Cell type and time point are not known.

The CDR3 region is CASSKLAGGGEQFF. CDR3 sequence (DNA): TGTGCCAGCAGCAAACTAGCGGGGGGAGGTGAGCAGTTCTTC. The chain couples TRBV3-1 to TRBJ2-1; 12 bases are a match to TRBD2. The V segment lost 5 bases and the J segment 9 bases; nucleotides outside the gene matches: 5. Germline V lookup: CDR1 LGHDT, CDR2 YNNKEL (reference sequence). This CDR3 contains 14 residues.

This clonotype was counted a few times. CDR3 sequence (DNA): TGCGCCAGCAGCGGGGCGAGTGGACAGGAGACCCAGTACTTC. Protein: CASSGASGQETQYF. The chain joins TRBV4-1 to TRBJ2-5; possibly TRBD1 for D (6 bases). Trimming left V 5 bases short and J 5 bases short, with 15 bases between. The CDR3 runs 14 residues. The germline gives CDR1 MGHRA, CDR2 YSYEKL.

This chain links TRBV7-9 with TRBJ2-2; a weak D match, TRBD2 (6 bases). The CDR3 is 14 amino acids. Germline lookup yields CDR1 SEHNR and CDR2 FQNEAQ (reference sequence). Trimming took 5 bases from V and 4 from J, leaving 11 bases between them. CDR3 in DNA: TGTGCCAGCAGCCTACTAGCAGTCACCGGGGAGCTGTTTTTT. Amino acid sequence: CASSLLAVTGELFF.

This chain connects TRBV11-2 to TRBJ2-1; D perhaps matches TRBD2 (6 bases). The CDR3 is 14 residues long. Trimming stripped 3 bases from V and 13 bases from J, with 19 bases between. Germline CDR1 and CDR2: SGHAT and FQNNGV. The CDR3 bases are TGTGCCAGCAGCTTCGACTCTGGGCCCGGGGGACAGTTCTTC. It codes for CASSFDSGPGGQFF.

The chain uses TRBV6-5 and TRBJ1-1; D uncertain. CDR3 length equals 15 residues. The ends were cut back, 4 bases at V and 1 base at J, with 13 bases in the middle. Per the germline V gene, CDR1 is MNHEY and CDR2 is SVGAGI. The CDR3 sequence is CASSSWPRENTEAFF. CDR3 sequence (DNA): TGTGCCAGCAGTTCTTGGCCGAGAGAGAACACTGAAGCTTTCTTT.

This chain uses TRBV7-9 with TRBJ1-1, with unresolved D. This CDR3 has 16 residues. From germline, CDR1 is SEHNR and CDR2 FQNEAQ (reference sequence). V lost 6 bases, J lost 0 bases, and 17 bases lay in between. The CDR3 nucleotides read TGTGCCAGCAGTTCATCTCAGGCGACCTTGAACACTGAAGCTTTCTTT. This sequence encodes CASSSSQATLNTEAFF.

In this sample, this clonotype turned up a few times. The chain is built from TRBV6-9 and TRBJ1-1, with a possible D match to TRBD1 (6 bases). Trimming left V 7 bases short and J 10 bases short, with 13 bases between. From germline, CDR1 is MNHGY and CDR2 SVAAGI. The CDR3 extends over 11 amino acids. The CDR3 DNA reads as TGTGCCAGCACCGGGGGCCTAGGAGCTTTCTTT. This sequence encodes CASTGGLGAFF.

J is TRBJ1-2 and V is TRBV3-1; no reliable D call. Trimming removed 3 bases at V and 4 bases at J, with 9 bases between. Germline CDR1 LGHDT, CDR2 YNNKEL (reference sequence). CDR3 length: 13 amino acids. The CDR3 is CASSQVSTYGYTF. DNA for the CDR3: TGTGCCAGCAGCCAGGTATCCACCTATGGCTACACCTTC.

This clonotype was recorded a few times. V and J are TRBV6-1 and TRBJ2-3; D perhaps matches TRBD1 (5 bases). This CDR3 comprises 13 residues. V lost 3 bases and J 2 bases, leaving 6 bases between the germline ends. Germline loops: CDR1 MNHNS, CDR2 SASEGT. CDR3 coding DNA: TGTGCCAGCAGTGAGGACACCACAGATACGCAGTATTTT. Its protein product is CASSEDTTDTQYF.

This clonotype appeared a few times. The rearrangement uses TRBV27 and TRBJ2-7, with 8 bases that match TRBD1. Trimming at V came to 4 bases and at J to 5 bases, leaving 13 bases not matched to a gene. Germline V CDR1 and CDR2: MNHEY, SMNVEV (reference sequence). The CDR3 runs 16 residues. The CDR3 sequence is CASSSSVGDRFDEQYF. The DNA of the CDR3 is TGTGCCAGCAGTTCATCCGTAGGGGACAGGTTCGACGAGCAGTACTTC.